This is a list of T cell receptor beta chains from one sample in a study of T-cell memory formation after mild COVID-19. TCRdb processed the 5' RACE reads anew with MiXCR; each CDR3 protein has one entry. Altogether 130,000 to 150,000 distinct CDR3 sequences are present, roughly 21% being singletons, with the ten largest covering about 2.3%. The sequenced sample consisted of PBMCs or a T cell subset sorted from them (not recorded which). The source is an adult woman who had mild COVID-19 (a few samples of this study predate the infection). Cell type and time point are not known. Each CDR3 is given with its conserved first and last residue. D genes are given only for firm matches. Where a row states a size, it is once, few, many or the class of an expanded clone; other rows omit it.

V,D,J,size,DNA,CDR3
TRBV6-5,-,TRBJ2-3,few,TGTGCCAGCAGTTACAGAGGGCGCACAGATACGCAGTATTTT,CASSYRGRTDTQYF
TRBV29-1,-,TRBJ2-7,-,TGCAGCGTTGGGAAACCAGGATACGAGCAGTACTTC,CSVGKPGYEQYF
TRBV27,-,TRBJ2-4,few,TGTGCCAGCAGCCTGGGGTGGGCCACCTACAAAAACATTCAGTACTTC,CASSLGWATYKNIQYF
TRBV7-2,TRBD1,TRBJ1-1,-,TGTGCCAGCAGCTACAGGGGAGAATACACTGAAGCTTTCTTT,CASSYRGEYTEAFF
TRBV5-1,-,TRBJ1-3,-,TGCGCCAGCAGCTTGCAGACAGACTCTGGAAACACCATATATTTT,CASSLQTDSGNTIYF
TRBV20-1,-,TRBJ1-5,-,TGCAGTGCTAGATCAGAGTGGGGCGCGAGCAATCAGCCCCAGCATTTT,CSARSEWGASNQPQHF
TRBV5-1,-,TRBJ2-5,medium-sized,TGCGCCAGCAGTCGGGGGTCAGGGGCGTTTCGGGAGACCCAGTACTTC,CASSRGSGAFRETQYF
TRBV20-1,TRBD2,TRBJ2-2,-,TGCAGTGCTAGAGCAACTAGCGGGGGGTACAACACCGGGGAGCTGTTTTTT,CSARATSGGYNTGELFF
TRBV5-6,TRBD1,TRBJ2-1,medium-sized,TGTGCCAGCAGCTTGCGGGACAGGGCTAGTGAGCAGTTCTTC,CASSLRDRASEQFF
TRBV6-5,-,TRBJ2-4,few,TGTGCCAGCACCACTAACAGGGGGAGGGAGAAAAACATTCAGTACTTC,CASTTNRGREKNIQYF
TRBV5-1,-,TRBJ2-1,-,TGCGCCAGCAGCTTGGGGGCTGGTTACTCCTACAATGAGCAGTTCTTC,CASSLGAGYSYNEQFF
TRBV12-3/TRBV12-4,TRBD1,TRBJ2-1,-,TGTGCCAGCAGACCAAAAGGTGCAGGGGGTGATGAGCAGTTCTTC,CASRPKGAGGDEQFF
TRBV15,TRBD1,TRBJ2-7,-,TGTGCCACCAGCAAGGGACAGGAGATCTCCTACGAGCAGTACTTC,CATSKGQEISYEQYF
TRBV4-2,-,TRBJ1-1,few,TGTGCCAGCAGCCCTGCCAAGGACTCGAACACTGAAGCTTTCTTT,CASSPAKDSNTEAFF
TRBV5-4,-,TRBJ2-3,few,TGTGCCAGCAGCCAGGACACAGATACGCAGTATTTT,CASSQDTDTQYF
TRBV20-1,-,TRBJ2-1,-,TGCAGTGCTTGGCGGGAATTGTCCTACAATGAGCAGTTCTTC,CSAWRELSYNEQFF
TRBV29-1,-,TRBJ2-1,-,TGCAGCGCTGAGGGGGGCCAGCCCCGAGTCTATGAGCAGTTCTTC,CSAEGGQPRVYEQFF
TRBV12-3/TRBV12-4,-,TRBJ1-3,-,TGTGCCAGCAGTTCCCAGCCGACAGTCTCTGGGGTCACCATATATTTT,CASSSQPTVSGVTIYF
TRBV30,-,TRBJ1-2,-,TGTGCCTGGAGTGTAAGGTCAGGTACAATCCATGGCTACACCTTC,CAWSVRSGTIHGYTF
TRBV12-3/TRBV12-4,TRBD2,TRBJ2-5,-,TGTGCCAGCAGTGGACTAGGAAGAGGGGCTCAAGAGACCCAGTACTTC,CASSGLGRGAQETQYF
TRBV19,-,TRBJ1-6,-,TGTGCCAGTAGTATAGGTCAGGGGAATTCACCCCTCCACTTT,CASSIGQGNSPLHF
TRBV12-3/TRBV12-4,-,TRBJ2-3,few,TGTGCCAGCAGTTATGGGGGCGCTTCAGATACGCAGTATTTT,CASSYGGASDTQYF
TRBV9,TRBD1,TRBJ2-7,-,TGTGCCAGCAGCGTAGGCGGACAGGACGGCTCCTACGAGCAGTACTTC,CASSVGGQDGSYEQYF
TRBV24-1,-,TRBJ2-7,few,TGTGCCACCAGTGACGGGTCCTACGAGCAGTACTTC,CATSDGSYEQYF
TRBV12-3/TRBV12-4,TRBD2,TRBJ2-7,few,TGTGCCAGCAGTGAGGCTAGCGGAGCAGCCACTGATGAGCAGTACTTC,CASSEASGAATDEQYF
TRBV12-3/TRBV12-4,TRBD2,TRBJ2-5,few,TGTGCCAGCAGTTTTGGCGGGAGGTGGAGACTAGAGACCCAGTACTTC,CASSFGGRWRLETQYF
TRBV4-3,TRBD2,TRBJ2-1,few,TGCGCCAGCAGCCAGGTTAGCGGGAGAAGCTACAATGAGCAGTTCTTC,CASSQVSGRSYNEQFF
TRBV4-1,-,TRBJ1-1,-,TGCGCCAGCAGCCAAGAACGGAGGGCGACTGAAGCTTTCTTT,CASSQERRATEAFF
TRBV7-9,-,TRBJ2-1,-,TGTGCCAGCAGCCCCCTAGGGTATGAGCAGTTCTTC,CASSPLGYEQFF
TRBV5-4,TRBD2,TRBJ2-1,few,TGTGCCAGCAGCGTTGGACTAGCGGGACCCTACAATGAGCAGTTCTTC,CASSVGLAGPYNEQFF